This T cell receptor (beta chain) was captured by sequencing in a study of T cell repertoires in cytomegalovirus infection. Study details: Both a matching HLA type and CMV infection were indicated by public TCR beta signatures.

The CDR3 totals 16 residues. V trimming: 5 bases; J trimming: 0 bases; junction bases outside the gene matches: 7. The germline V gene has CDR1 LNHDA and CDR2 SQIVND (reference sequence). Each CDR3 protein gets one entry after TCRdb re-called the reads with MiXCR. Of about 130,000 distinct CDR3 sequences in the sample, 20% to 30% were seen once. In this sample, this clonotype turned up a few times. The antigen is unknown. The sequence was collected from a human donor in good health (CMV status not recorded). Some clones in this sample may be carry-over from other donors' samples. Sequencing was performed on PBMCs, sequenced either directly or after in vitro stimulation (not recorded which). The chain couples TRBV19 to TRBJ2-5, with 9 bases identical to TRBD1. The CDR3 DNA is TGTGCCAGTAGTCCTAGGACAGGGGTCAACCAAGAGACCCAGTACTTC. As protein: CASSPRTGVNQETQYF.